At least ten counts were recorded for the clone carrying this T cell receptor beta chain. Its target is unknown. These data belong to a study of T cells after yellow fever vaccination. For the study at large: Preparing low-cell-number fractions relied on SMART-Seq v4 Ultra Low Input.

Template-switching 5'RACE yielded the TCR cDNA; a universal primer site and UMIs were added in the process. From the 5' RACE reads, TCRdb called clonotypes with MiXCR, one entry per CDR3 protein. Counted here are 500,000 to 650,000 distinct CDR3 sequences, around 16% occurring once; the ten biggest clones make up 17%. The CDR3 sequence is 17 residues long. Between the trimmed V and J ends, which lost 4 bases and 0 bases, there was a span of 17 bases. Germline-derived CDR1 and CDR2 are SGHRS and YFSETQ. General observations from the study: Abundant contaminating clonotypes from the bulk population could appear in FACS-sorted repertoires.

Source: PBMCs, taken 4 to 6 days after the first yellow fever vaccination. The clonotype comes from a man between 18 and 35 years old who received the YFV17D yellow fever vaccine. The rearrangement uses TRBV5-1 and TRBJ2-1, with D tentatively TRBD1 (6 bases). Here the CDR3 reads CASSPWTALSSYNEQFF. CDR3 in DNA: TGCGCCAGCAGCCCTTGGACAGCCCTGAGCTCCTACAATGAGCAGTTCTTC. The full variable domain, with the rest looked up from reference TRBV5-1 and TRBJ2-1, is KAGVTQTPRYLIKTRGQQVTLSCSPISGHRSVSWYQQTPGQGLQFLFEYFSETQRNKGNFPGRFSGRQFSNSRSEMNVSTLELGDSALYLCASSPWTALSSYNEQFFGPGTRLTVL.